The clone carrying this TCR beta chain appeared a few times. The data belong to a study of response to subunit inactivated influenza vaccine. The CDR3 has 14 amino acids. V lost 5 bases and J lost 3, with 11 bases in between. TCRdb fed the RT-PCR reads into MiXCR, producing one record per CDR3 protein. The sample consists of more than 550,000 distinct CDR3 sequences, around 11% of them appearing once. These sequences were also reported in another study, on T cells expressing NK-cell markers. That source adds: Making the TCR beta cDNA relied on 5'RACE template switching with UMIs. Within the sequenced cohort of eight donors, seven exhibited HCMV seropositivity and one was seronegative. The HCMV specificity of the expanded NKG2C+ T cell clones stayed unresolved.

The sample consisted of PBMCs from blood, taken on the day of vaccination. The chain combines TRBV12-3 or TRBV12-4 with TRBJ2-4; unclear D gene. The TCR originated in a man aged 45-60 years who received an inactivated influenza vaccine. Here the CDR3 DNA reads TGTGCCAGCAGTAACAGAGCAGACAAAAACATTCAGTACTTC. Translating it yields CASSNRADKNIQYF.